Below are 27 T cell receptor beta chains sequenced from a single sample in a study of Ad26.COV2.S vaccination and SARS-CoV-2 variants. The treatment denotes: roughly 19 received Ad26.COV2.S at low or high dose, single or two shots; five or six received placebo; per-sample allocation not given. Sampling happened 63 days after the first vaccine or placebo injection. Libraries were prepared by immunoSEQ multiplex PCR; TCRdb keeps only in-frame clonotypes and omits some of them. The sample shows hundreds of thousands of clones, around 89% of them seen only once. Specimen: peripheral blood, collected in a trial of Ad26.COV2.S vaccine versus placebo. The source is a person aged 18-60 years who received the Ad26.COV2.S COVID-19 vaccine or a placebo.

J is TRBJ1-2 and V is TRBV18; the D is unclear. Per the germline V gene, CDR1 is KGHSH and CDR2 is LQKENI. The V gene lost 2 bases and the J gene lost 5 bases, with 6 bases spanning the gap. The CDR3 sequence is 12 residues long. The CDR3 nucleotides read TGTGCCAGCTCACCATTGGGGTATGGCTACACCTTC. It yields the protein CASSPLGYGYTF. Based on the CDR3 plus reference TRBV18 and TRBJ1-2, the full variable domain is NAGVMQNPRHLVRRRGQEARLRCSPMKGHSHVYWYRQLPEEGLKFMVYLQKENIIDESGMPKERFSAEFPKEGPSILRIQQVVRGDSAAYFCASSPLGYGYTFGSGTRLTVV.

The CDR3 is CASSLRGQLPLAKNIQYF. The CDR3 DNA follows: TGTGCCAGCAGCCTAAGGGGGCAGCTCCCGTTAGCCAAAAACATTCAGTACTTC. The V gene is TRBV7-9, the J gene TRBJ2-4; TRBD1 matches at 7 bases. V lost 5 bases, J lost 0 bases, and 13 bases stayed unmatched. Germline CDR1 and CDR2: SEHNR and FQNEAQ (reference sequence). This CDR3 contains 18 residues.

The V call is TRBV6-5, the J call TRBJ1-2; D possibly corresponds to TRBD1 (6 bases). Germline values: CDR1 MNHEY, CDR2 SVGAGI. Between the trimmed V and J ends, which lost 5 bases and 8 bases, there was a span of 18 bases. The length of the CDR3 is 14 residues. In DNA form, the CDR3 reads TGTGCCAGCAGTCCCGACAGGACCCTAGGCGGCTACACCTTC. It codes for CASSPDRTLGGYTF.

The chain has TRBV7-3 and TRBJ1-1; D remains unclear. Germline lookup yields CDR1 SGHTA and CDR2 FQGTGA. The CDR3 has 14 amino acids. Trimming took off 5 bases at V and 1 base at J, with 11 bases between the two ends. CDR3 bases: TGTGCCAGCAGCCCGACCGCCGGGAACACTGAAGCTTTCTTT. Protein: CASSPTAGNTEAFF.

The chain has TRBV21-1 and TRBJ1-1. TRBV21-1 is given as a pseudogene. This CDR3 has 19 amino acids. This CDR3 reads CASSKGEGQGTNRNTEAFF. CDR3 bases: TGTGCCAGCAGCAAAGGGGAGGGGCAGGGGACGAATCGGAACACTGAAGCTTTCTTT.

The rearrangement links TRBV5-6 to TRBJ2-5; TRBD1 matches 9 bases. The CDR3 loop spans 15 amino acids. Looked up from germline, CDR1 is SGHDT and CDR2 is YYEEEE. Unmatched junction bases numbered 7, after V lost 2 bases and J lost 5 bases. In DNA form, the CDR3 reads TGTGCCAGCAGCTTAGATACAGGGGGCTTTGAGACCCAGTACTTC. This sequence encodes CASSLDTGGFETQYF.

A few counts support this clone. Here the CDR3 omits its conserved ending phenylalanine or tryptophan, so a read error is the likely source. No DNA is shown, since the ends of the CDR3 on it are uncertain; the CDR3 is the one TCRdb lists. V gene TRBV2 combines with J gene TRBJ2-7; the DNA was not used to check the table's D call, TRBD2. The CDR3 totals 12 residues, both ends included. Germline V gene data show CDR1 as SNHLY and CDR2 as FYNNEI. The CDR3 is CAKGLAGGPVGI.

In DNA, the CDR3 is TGTGCCAGTAGTACCCCGACTAGGGGTGGCACCGGGGAGCTGTTTTTT. This encodes CASSTPTRGGTGELFF. This chain joins TRBV19 and TRBJ2-2, with a possible D match to TRBD2 (6 bases). The CDR3 spans 16 residues. Germline V gene lookup returns CDR1 LNHDA and CDR2 SQIVND (reference sequence). Trimming took 4 bases from V and 4 from J, leaving 16 bases between them.

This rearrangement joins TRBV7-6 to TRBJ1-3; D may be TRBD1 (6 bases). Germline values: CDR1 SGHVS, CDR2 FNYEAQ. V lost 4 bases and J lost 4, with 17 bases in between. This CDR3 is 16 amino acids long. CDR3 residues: CASSSGAGAAGNTIYF. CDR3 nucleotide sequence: TGTGCCAGCAGCTCGGGGGCGGGGGCAGCAGGAAACACCATATATTTT.

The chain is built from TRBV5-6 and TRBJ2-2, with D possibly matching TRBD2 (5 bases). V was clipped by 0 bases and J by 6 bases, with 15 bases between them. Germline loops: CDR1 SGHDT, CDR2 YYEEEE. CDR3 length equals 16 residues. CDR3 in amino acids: CASSLAAGRPSGELFF. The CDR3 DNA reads TGTGCCAGCAGCTTGGCGGCGGGCCGACCGTCCGGGGAGCTGTTTTTT.

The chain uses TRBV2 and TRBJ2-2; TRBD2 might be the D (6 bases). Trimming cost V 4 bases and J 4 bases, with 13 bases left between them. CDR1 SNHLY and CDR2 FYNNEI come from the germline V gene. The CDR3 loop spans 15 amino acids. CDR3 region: CASSAQRARTGELFF. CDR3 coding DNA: TGTGCCAGCAGTGCCCAGCGGGCGCGCACCGGGGAGCTGTTTTTT.

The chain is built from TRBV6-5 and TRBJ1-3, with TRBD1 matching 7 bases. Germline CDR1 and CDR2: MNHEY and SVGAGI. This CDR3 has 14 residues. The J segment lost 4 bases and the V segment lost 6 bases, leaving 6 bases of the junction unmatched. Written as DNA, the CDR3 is TGTGCCAGCAGAGACAGGGCATCCGGAAACACCATATATTTT. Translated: CASRDRASGNTIYF.

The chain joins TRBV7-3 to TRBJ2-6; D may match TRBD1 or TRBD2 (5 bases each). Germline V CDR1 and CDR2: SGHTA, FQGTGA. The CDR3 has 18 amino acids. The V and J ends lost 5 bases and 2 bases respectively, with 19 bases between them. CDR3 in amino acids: CASSPEGLASTGANVLTF. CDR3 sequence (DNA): TGTGCCAGCAGCCCAGAGGGGCTAGCTTCTACTGGGGCCAACGTCCTGACTTTC.

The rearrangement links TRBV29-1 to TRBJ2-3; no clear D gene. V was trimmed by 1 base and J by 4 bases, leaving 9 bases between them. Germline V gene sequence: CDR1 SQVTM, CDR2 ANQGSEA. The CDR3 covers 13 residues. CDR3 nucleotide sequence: TGCAGCGTTGAAGTCTCTGTTGCAGATACGCAGTATTTT. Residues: CSVEVSVADTQYF.

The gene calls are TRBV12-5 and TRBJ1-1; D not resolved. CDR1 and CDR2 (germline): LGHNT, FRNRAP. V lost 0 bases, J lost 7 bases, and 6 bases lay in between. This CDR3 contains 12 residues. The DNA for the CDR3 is TGTGCTAGTGGTTTGGTATCTCTTGAAGCTTTCTTT. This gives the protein CASGLVSLEAFF.

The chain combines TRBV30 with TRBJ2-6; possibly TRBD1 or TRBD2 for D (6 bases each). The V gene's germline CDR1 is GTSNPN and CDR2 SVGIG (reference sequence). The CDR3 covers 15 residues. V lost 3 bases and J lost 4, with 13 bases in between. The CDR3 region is CAWSNRDSGANVLTF. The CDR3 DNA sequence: TGTGCCTGGAGCAACAGGGACTCAGGGGCCAACGTCCTGACTTTC.

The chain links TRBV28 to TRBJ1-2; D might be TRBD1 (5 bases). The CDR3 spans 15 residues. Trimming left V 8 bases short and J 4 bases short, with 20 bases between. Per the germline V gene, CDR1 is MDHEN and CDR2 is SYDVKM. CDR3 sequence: CASGGRVQGGYGYTF. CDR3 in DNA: TGTGCCAGCGGGGGTAGGGTCCAGGGAGGCTATGGCTACACCTTC.

In nucleotides, the CDR3 is TGTGCCAGCAGCCCGAACACCGGGGAGCTGTTTTTT. Protein product: CASSPNTGELFF. The V and J genes are TRBV13 and TRBJ2-2; no clear D gene. Trimming left V 5 bases short and J 0 bases short, with 1 base between. The CDR3 is 12 residues long. Germline V gene data show CDR1 as PRHDT and CDR2 as FYEKMQ (reference sequence).

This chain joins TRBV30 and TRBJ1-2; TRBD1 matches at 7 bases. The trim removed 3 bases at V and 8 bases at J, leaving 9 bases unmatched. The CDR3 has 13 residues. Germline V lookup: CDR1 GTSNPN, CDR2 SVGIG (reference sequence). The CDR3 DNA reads TGTGCCTGGAGGATGATACAGGGGATCGGCTACACCTTC. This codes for CAWRMIQGIGYTF.

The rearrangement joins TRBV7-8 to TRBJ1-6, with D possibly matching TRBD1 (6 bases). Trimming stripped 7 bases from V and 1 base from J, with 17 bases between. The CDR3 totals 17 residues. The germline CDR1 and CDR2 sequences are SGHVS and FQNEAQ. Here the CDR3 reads CASTKDRHRSYNSPLHF. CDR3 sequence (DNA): TGTGCCAGCACTAAAGACAGGCACAGGTCCTATAATTCACCCCTCCACTTT.

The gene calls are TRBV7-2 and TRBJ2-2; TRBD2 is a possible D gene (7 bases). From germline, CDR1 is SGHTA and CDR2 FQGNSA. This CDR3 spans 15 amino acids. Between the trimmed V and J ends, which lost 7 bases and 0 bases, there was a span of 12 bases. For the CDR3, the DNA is TGTGCCAGCAAGGAGGGGGGGCCGAACACCGGGGAGCTGTTTTTT. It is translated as CASKEGGPNTGELFF. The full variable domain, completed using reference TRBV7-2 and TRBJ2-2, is GAGVSQSPSNKVTEKGKDVELRCDPISGHTALYWYRQSLGQGLEFLIYFQGNSAPDKSGLPSDRFSAERTGGSVSTLTIQRTQQEDSAVYLCASKEGGPNTGELFFGEGSRLTVL.

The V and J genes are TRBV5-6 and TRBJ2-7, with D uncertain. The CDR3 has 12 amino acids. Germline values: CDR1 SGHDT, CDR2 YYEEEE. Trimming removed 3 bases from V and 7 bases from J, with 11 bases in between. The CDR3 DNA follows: TGTGCCAGCAGCTCCCCGTCGATGGAGCAGTACTTC. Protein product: CASSSPSMEQYF. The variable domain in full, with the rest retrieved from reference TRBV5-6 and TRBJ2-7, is DAGVTQSPTHLIKTRGQQVTLRCSPKSGHDTVSWYQQALGQGPQFIFQYYEEEERQRGNFPDRFSGHQFPNYSSELNVNALLLGDSALYLCASSSPSMEQYFGPGTRLTVT.

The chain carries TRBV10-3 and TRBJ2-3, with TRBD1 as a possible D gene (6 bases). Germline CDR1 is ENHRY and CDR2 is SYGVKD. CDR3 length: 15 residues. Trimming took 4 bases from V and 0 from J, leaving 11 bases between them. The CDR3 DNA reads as TGTGCCATCAGTGGGCAGGGGCTTAGCACAGATACGCAGTATTTT. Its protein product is CAISGQGLSTDTQYF.

The CDR3 coding sequence is TGTGCCAGCAGTAAGGACAGGGGATCCTACGAGCAGTACTTC. Translated, it gives CASSKDRGSYEQYF. The chain recombines TRBV6-5 with TRBJ2-7; 9 bases are shared with TRBD1. Germline-derived CDR1 and CDR2 are MNHEY and SVGAGI. This CDR3 comprises 14 residues. V was clipped by 5 bases and J by 1 base; unmatched bases: 3.

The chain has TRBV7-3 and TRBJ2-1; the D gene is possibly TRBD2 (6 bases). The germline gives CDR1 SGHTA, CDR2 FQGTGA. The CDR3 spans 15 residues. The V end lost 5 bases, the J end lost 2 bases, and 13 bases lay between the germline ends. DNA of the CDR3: TGTGCCAGCAGCCCCCCCGGACTACCCTACAATGAGCAGTTCTTC. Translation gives CASSPPGLPYNEQFF.

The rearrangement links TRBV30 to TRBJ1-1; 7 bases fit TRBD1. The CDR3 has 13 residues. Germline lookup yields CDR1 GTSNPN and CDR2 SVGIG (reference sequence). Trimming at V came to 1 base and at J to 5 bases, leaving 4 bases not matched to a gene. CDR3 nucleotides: TGTGCCTGGAGTGGGGCCAGGGGGACTGAAGCTTTCTTT. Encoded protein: CAWSGARGTEAFF.

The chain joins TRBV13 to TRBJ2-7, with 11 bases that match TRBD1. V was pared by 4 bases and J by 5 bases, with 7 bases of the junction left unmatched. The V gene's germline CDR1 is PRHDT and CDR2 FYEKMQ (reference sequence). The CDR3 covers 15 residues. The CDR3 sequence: CASSSPGTGGDEQYF. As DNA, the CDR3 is TGTGCCAGCAGCTCCCCCGGGACAGGGGGTGACGAGCAGTACTTC.